The 13 T cell receptor beta chains below come from one sample, sequenced in a study of control samples from healthy donors and cancer patients. Method: immunoSEQ multiplex PCR; TCRdb's copy keeps in-frame clones and lacks some. The sample contains roughly 180,000 clones, 93% of which appear only once. The sequencing input was blood. The receptors were sampled from a woman aged 60-75 years in good health.

This clone was detected a few times. V is TRBV2 and J is TRBJ1-5; 9 bases agree with TRBD1. CDR1 SNHLY and CDR2 FYNNEI come from the germline V gene. Germline trimming cut 5 bases from V and 2 bases from J; bases unmatched to any gene: 10. The CDR3 loop spans 17 amino acids. CDR3 sequence (DNA): TGTGCCAGCAGTCACTCCACAGGGGGCTATGGCAATCAGCCCCAGCATTTT. As protein: CASSHSTGGYGNQPQHF.

The chain couples TRBV9 to TRBJ2-7; 11 nucleotides agree with TRBD1. The CDR3 consists of 16 residues. CDR1 and CDR2 from the germline V gene are SGDLS and YYNGEE. V shed 1 base, J shed 6 bases, and the junction held 9 bases outside the gene matches. The CDR3 coding sequence is TGTGCCAGCAGCGTACGAGGGACAGGGGGTGTCGGCGAGCAGTACTTC. This encodes CASSVRGTGGVGEQYF.

CDR3 DNA: TGTGCCAGCGAGAACAGGGTCCACACCGGGGAGCTGTTTTTT. It encodes CASENRVHTGELFF. The chain recombines TRBV6-5 with TRBJ2-2; a weak D match, TRBD1 (6 bases). This CDR3 spans 14 amino acids. Germline V gene data show CDR1 as MNHEY and CDR2 as SVGAGI. Deletions cut 8 bases from V and 3 bases from J, with 13 bases between.

The count of this clone is one. The chain combines TRBV9 with TRBJ1-6, with 9 positions matching TRBD1. V gave up 4 bases and J gave up 5 bases; unmatched junction bases: 4. Germline V CDR1 and CDR2: SGDLS, YYNGEE. The CDR3 has 15 amino acids. The DNA for the CDR3 is TGTGCCAGCAGCCCACAGGGGGCAGATAATTCACCCCTCCACTTT. It specifies CASSPQGADNSPLHF.

The chain combines TRBV5-1 with TRBJ1-6, with D possibly being TRBD1 (5 bases). The germline V and J ends were trimmed by 0 bases and 14 bases, with 12 bases remaining between them. This CDR3 has 13 amino acids. Germline loops: CDR1 SGHRS, CDR2 YFSETQ. This CDR3 reads CASSLGRGGTLHF. Written as DNA, the CDR3 is TGCGCCAGCAGCTTGGGAAGGGGCGGGACCCTCCACTTT.

This rearrangement joins TRBV4-2 to TRBJ1-1; TRBD1 might be the D (6 bases). Deletions cut 4 bases from V and 8 bases from J, with 11 bases between. Germline CDR1 and CDR2: LGHNA and YNFKEQ. The CDR3 is 12 residues long. As DNA, the CDR3 is TGTGCCAGCAGCCCACTTACAGGGGAAGCTTTCTTT. Protein: CASSPLTGEAFF.

This clone came up once. The gene calls are TRBV5-6 and TRBJ1-3; no firm D call. This CDR3 is 12 amino acids long. CDR1 and CDR2 from the germline V gene are SGHDT and YYEEEE. V was trimmed by 4 bases and J by 4 bases, leaving 6 bases between them. The CDR3 DNA reads as TGTGCCAGCAGCCGCACCGGAAACACCATATATTTT. It yields the protein CASSRTGNTIYF.

This sequence joins TRBV6-5 and TRBJ1-2; D uncertain. Germline V lookup: CDR1 MNHEY, CDR2 SVGAGI. This CDR3 region has 13 residues. The V end was cut by 7 bases, the J end by 8 bases, with 17 bases between. CDR3 sequence reads: CASMENDPEGYTF. CDR3 coding DNA: TGTGCCAGCATGGAGAATGATCCTGAAGGCTACACCTTC.

The chain carries TRBV12-5 and TRBJ2-2, with TRBD2 matching 11 bases. CDR1 is LGHNT, CDR2 FRNRAP, per germline. CDR3 length: 16 residues. V gave up 4 bases and J gave up 6 bases; unmatched junction bases: 7. CDR3 loop: CASGSFSGGAPGELFF. For the CDR3, the DNA is TGTGCTAGTGGTTCCTTTAGCGGGGGGGCCCCCGGGGAGCTGTTTTTT.

Only one count was recorded for this clone. The V call is TRBV6-2 or TRBV6-3, the J call TRBJ1-5; TRBD1 is a possible D gene (6 bases). Germline CDR1 reads MNHEY; CDR2 reads SVGEGT. Trimming took off 2 bases at V and 2 bases at J, with 7 bases between the two ends. The CDR3 has 14 amino acids. The CDR3 sequence: CASSYHRGNQPQHF. The CDR3 nucleotides are TGTGCCAGCAGTTACCACAGGGGCAATCAGCCCCAGCATTTT.

The V gene is TRBV2, the J gene TRBJ1-1, with 7 bases fitting TRBD1. Germline lookup yields CDR1 SNHLY and CDR2 FYNNEI. This CDR3 has 14 residues. With 8 bases clipped from V and 0 bases from J, the junction kept 6 bases outside the gene matches. The CDR3 DNA follows: TGTGCCAGCGACAGGGATGAGGTGAACACTGAAGCTTTCTTT. This codes for CASDRDEVNTEAFF.

The chain links TRBV4-3 to TRBJ2-7; 7 bases are shared with TRBD1. From germline, CDR1 is LGHNA and CDR2 YSLEER. The V gene end was trimmed by 3 bases and the J gene end by 1 base; junction bases not matched to a gene: 6. CDR3 size: 15 residues. The chain's CDR3 is CASSQLQGPSYEQYF. CDR3 nucleotide sequence: TGCGCCAGCAGCCAGCTACAGGGGCCTTCCTACGAGCAGTACTTC.

The chain is built from TRBV18 and TRBJ2-7; 7 bases are shared with TRBD2. The CDR3 runs 14 residues. J gave up 2 bases and V 4 bases, and 5 bases lay outside the gene matches. Germline-derived CDR1 and CDR2 are KGHSH and LQKENI. In nucleotides, the CDR3 is TGTGCCAGCTCACTCGGGGAGGGTCCCTACGAGCAGTACTTC. Translation gives CASSLGEGPYEQYF.